These 27 T cell receptor beta chains were sequenced from one sample in a study of OX40 agonist ivuxolimab in advanced cancers. Data came from immunoSEQ multiplex PCR; TCRdb stores just in-frame clones and leaves some out. The sample consists of tens of thousands of clones, around 80% of them appearing once. The input for sequencing was CD4+ or CD8+ T cells sorted from blood, taken in a trial of the OX40 agonist ivuxolimab. The origin of the receptors is an adult with an advanced solid tumor such as melanoma, head and neck, liver or kidney cancer.

The J gene is TRBJ1-3, the V gene TRBV28; D remains unclear. Trimming cost V 3 bases and J 2 bases, with 17 bases left between them. CDR1 is MDHEN, CDR2 SYDVKM, per germline. The CDR3 has 17 amino acids. The CDR3 DNA is TGTGCCAGCAGTTTTGGTGGTAATATTACTCCTGGAAACACCATATATTTT. Translated, it gives CASSFGGNITPGNTIYF.

The V call is TRBV19, the J call TRBJ2-1; TRBD1 agrees at 9 bases. The junction had 7 bases not matched to a gene; V was cut back by 7 bases and J by 9 bases. Germline V gives CDR1 LNHDA, CDR2 SQIVND (reference sequence). The CDR3 covers 13 residues. Written as DNA, the CDR3 is TGTGCCAGTAACTCACAGGGGGCCGGTGAGCAGTTCTTC. It specifies CASNSQGAGEQFF.

This chain links TRBV16 with TRBJ2-1; D is unresolved. CDR3 length: 15 amino acids. V was cut by 0 bases and J by 4 bases, with 10 bases left in between. Germline V gives CDR1 KGHSY, CDR2 FQNENV. The CDR3 is CASSQSGNEYNEQFF. As DNA, the CDR3 is TGTGCCAGCAGCCAATCGGGGAATGAATACAATGAGCAGTTCTTC.

By share of the sample, this clone is large (0.1 to 1%). The chain uses TRBV4-1 and TRBJ1-1; D may be TRBD1 (5 bases). The CDR3 contains 14 residues. V was pared by 3 bases and J by 1 base, with 9 bases between. The germline V gene has CDR1 MGHRA and CDR2 YSYEKL. In nucleotides, the CDR3 is TGCGCCAGCAGCCAGACAGACCAGAACACTGAAGCTTTCTTT. It is translated as CASSQTDQNTEAFF.

The gene calls are TRBV4-1 and TRBJ2-3, with 11 bases matching TRBD2. The CDR3 extends over 17 amino acids. V lost 2 bases, J lost 0 bases, and 4 bases stayed unmatched. The germline V gene encodes CDR1 MGHRA and CDR2 YSYEKL. The CDR3, as DNA: TGCGCCAGCAGCCAAACCTGGACTAGCGGGAGCACAGATACGCAGTATTTT. Translation: CASSQTWTSGSTDTQYF.

This chain uses TRBV7-8 with TRBJ2-1; tentative D call: TRBD1 (6 bases). Germline assignment: CDR1 SGHVS and CDR2 FQNEAQ. The CDR3 is made up of 14 amino acids. The ends were cut back, 5 bases at V and 4 bases at J, with 12 bases in the middle. CDR3 amino acids: CASSTGTGYNEQFF. For the CDR3, the DNA is TGTGCCAGCAGCACAGGGACGGGTTACAATGAGCAGTTCTTC.

For the CDR3, the DNA is TGTGCCAGCAGCTCCGCCAACCCCCAGCAGTTCTTC. Protein product: CASSSANPQQFF. J is TRBJ2-1 and V is TRBV5-4; D gene unclear. Trimming stripped 3 bases from V and 11 bases from J, with 12 bases between. Looked up from germline, CDR1 is SGHNT and CDR2 is YYREEE (reference sequence). The CDR3 covers 12 residues.

This chain connects TRBV5-1 to TRBJ1-1; 7 bases line up with TRBD1. Per germline, CDR1 SGHRS and CDR2 YFSETQ. The CDR3 runs 16 residues. V was clipped by 2 bases and J by 1 base; unmatched bases: 8. CDR3 sequence (DNA): TGCGCCAGCAGCTTAGACCTCGGGACAGCGAACACTGAAGCTTTCTTT. It encodes CASSLDLGTANTEAFF.

The V gene is TRBV11-3, the J gene TRBJ2-1; tentative D call: TRBD2 (5 bases). Germline CDR1 is SGHNT and CDR2 is YENEEA. V gave up 1 base and J gave up 8 bases, with 9 bases separating them. The CDR3 loop spans 13 amino acids. The CDR3: CASSLGQLDEQFF. Written as DNA, the CDR3 is TGTGCCAGCAGCTTAGGTCAACTAGATGAGCAGTTCTTC. Full variable domain (remainder filled in from reference TRBV11-3 and TRBJ2-1): EAGVVQSPRYKIIEKKQPVAFWCNPISGHNTLYWYLQNLGQGPELLIRYENEEAVDDSQLPKDRFSAERLKGVDSTLKIQPAELGDSAVYLCASSLGQLDEQFFGPGTRLTVL.

This chain links TRBV2 with TRBJ1-2, with a possible D match to TRBD1 (6 bases). The CDR3 loop spans 14 amino acids. CDR1 is SNHLY, CDR2 FYNNEI, per germline. Trimming removed 5 bases from V and 4 bases from J, with 14 bases in between. The DNA for the CDR3 is TGTGCCAGCAGTTCGGGACACCGGATCTATGGCTACACCTTC. Protein: CASSSGHRIYGYTF.

The chain is built from TRBV6-1 and TRBJ1-3; 9 nucleotides agree with TRBD1. The CDR3 has 15 amino acids. Trimming at V came to 7 bases and at J to 4 bases, leaving 8 bases not matched to a gene. The germline CDR1 and CDR2 sequences are MNHNS and SASEGT. CDR3 sequence reads: CASNLQGAGGNTIYF. CDR3 in DNA: TGTGCCAGCAACCTACAGGGGGCAGGAGGAAACACCATATATTTT.

This chain joins TRBV5-1 and TRBJ2-3, with D possibly matching TRBD1 (6 bases). Trimming pared 4 bases from V and 1 base from J, leaving 13 bases between. The germline V gene has CDR1 SGHRS and CDR2 YFSETQ. The CDR3 loop spans 15 amino acids. CDR3 amino acids: CASSPSGERTDTQYF. CDR3 DNA: TGCGCCAGCAGCCCGTCAGGGGAGCGCACAGATACGCAGTATTTT.

The genes are TRBV30 and TRBJ2-3; possibly TRBD1 for D (7 bases). There are 13 residues in the CDR3. V was trimmed by 3 bases and J by 2 bases, leaving 9 bases between them. In germline, CDR1 is GTSNPN, CDR2 SVGIG (reference sequence). The CDR3 nucleotides are TGTGCCTGGAGCAGGGGGGTCACAGATACGCAGTATTTT. It codes for CAWSRGVTDTQYF.

This chain joins TRBV15 and TRBJ1-2; D unresolved. The CDR3 is 14 residues long. The V gene's germline CDR1 is LNHNV and CDR2 YYDKDF (reference sequence). Trimming removed 4 bases at V and 6 bases at J, with 15 bases between. This CDR3 reads CATSKYPGVDGYTF. The CDR3 nucleotides are TGTGCCACCAGCAAGTATCCGGGAGTGGATGGCTACACCTTC.

This rearrangement joins TRBV5-1 to TRBJ1-4; D remains ambiguous. This CDR3 spans 14 amino acids. The V end lost 3 bases, the J end lost 0 bases, and 6 bases lay between the germline ends. The germline CDR1 and CDR2 sequences are SGHRS and YFSETQ. The CDR3 DNA reads as TGCGCCAGCAGCTCGACGCCAACTAATGAAAAACTGTTTTTT. Its translation: CASSSTPTNEKLFF.

This clone has just one count. The chain couples TRBV5-5 to TRBJ2-7, with D unclear. CDR3 length: 13 amino acids. Looked up from germline, CDR1 is SGHKS and CDR2 is YYEKEE (reference sequence). Trimming took off 0 bases at V and 0 bases at J, with 4 bases between the two ends. CDR3 DNA: TGTGCCAGCAGCTTGGGGCACTCCTACGAGCAGTACTTC. The encoded protein is CASSLGHSYEQYF.

There are a few counts of this clone. The J gene is TRBJ2-3, the V gene TRBV19; 10 bases agree with TRBD1. The CDR3 spans 15 residues. The junction had 7 bases not matched to a gene; V was cut back by 5 bases and J by 5 bases. The germline gives CDR1 LNHDA, CDR2 SQIVND (reference sequence). DNA of the CDR3: TGTGCCAGTAGTGTCGGGACAGGGGCTGGAGATACGCAGTATTTT. Its translation is CASSVGTGAGDTQYF.

The chain joins TRBV11-2 to TRBJ2-3; 8 bases line up with TRBD2. This CDR3 has 14 amino acids. CDR1 and CDR2 (germline): SGHAT, FQNNGV. The junction had 6 bases not matched to a gene; V was cut back by 5 bases and J by 5 bases. The CDR3 region is CASSQGLAGDTQYF. The CDR3, as DNA: TGTGCCAGCAGCCAGGGGCTAGCGGGAGATACGCAGTATTTT.

The J gene is TRBJ1-5, the V gene TRBV5-6; D gene uncertain. This CDR3 spans 15 amino acids. Germline CDR1 SGHDT, CDR2 YYEEEE. V was trimmed by 0 bases and J by 0 bases, leaving 7 bases between them. Written as DNA, the CDR3 is TGTGCCAGCAGCTTGGGACCGGTTAGCAATCAGCCCCAGCATTTT. Protein product: CASSLGPVSNQPQHF.

This chain links TRBV9 with TRBJ1-2; 10 bases match TRBD1. V dropped 0 bases and J dropped 4; count of bases not matched to a gene: 6. Germline V gives CDR1 SGDLS, CDR2 YYNGEE. CDR3 length equals 16 residues. CDR3 amino acids: CASSVAAGQGSYGYTF. Here the CDR3 DNA reads TGTGCCAGCAGCGTAGCGGCGGGACAGGGGTCCTATGGCTACACCTTC.

V usage is TRBV19 and J usage is TRBJ2-7, with TRBD2 matching 8 bases. The CDR3 is 14 residues long. Trimming took 7 bases from V and 3 from J; bases not matched to a gene: 8. Germline V gene lookup returns CDR1 LNHDA and CDR2 SQIVND (reference sequence). The CDR3 DNA sequence: TGTGCCAGTAAAAAAACCGGGACTAGCTACGAGCAGTACTTC. Translation gives CASKKTGTSYEQYF.

The chain links TRBV7-3 to TRBJ2-7; the D is unclear. In germline, CDR1 is SGHTA, CDR2 FQGTGA. Trimming took off 2 bases at V and 5 bases at J, with 13 bases between the two ends. CDR3 length: 14 amino acids. The CDR3 region is CASSLRGRPDEQYF. The CDR3 DNA reads as TGTGCCAGCAGCTTACGAGGACGTCCGGACGAGCAGTACTTC.

This chain joins TRBV4-1 and TRBJ2-5; the match to TRBD1 covers 11 bases. Germline V gene sequence: CDR1 MGHRA, CDR2 YSYEKL. Trimming removed 4 bases from V and 2 bases from J; junction bases left unmatched: 6. The CDR3 sequence is 16 residues long. CDR3 residues: CASSRGTGGDQETQYF. The CDR3 nucleotides are TGCGCCAGCAGCCGTGGGACAGGGGGAGATCAAGAGACCCAGTACTTC.

J is TRBJ2-5 and V is TRBV7-9, with 7 bases matching TRBD2. This CDR3 comprises 15 residues. With 3 bases clipped from V and 5 bases from J, the junction kept 9 bases outside the gene matches. From germline, CDR1 is SEHNR and CDR2 FQNEAQ (reference sequence). CDR3 amino acids: CASSFGYLGGETQYF. DNA of the CDR3: TGTGCCAGCAGCTTTGGTTACCTGGGAGGGGAGACCCAGTACTTC.

J is TRBJ2-7 and V is TRBV5-4; D is perhaps TRBD1 (6 bases). The CDR3 is 14 residues long. Germline CDR1 and CDR2: SGHNT and YYREEE (reference sequence). Trimming shortened V by 4 bases and J by 6 bases, and 17 bases separated the two germline ends. CDR3 amino acids: CASSPDRTHPEQYF. The CDR3 nucleotides are TGTGCCAGCAGCCCAGACAGGACCCATCCCGAGCAGTACTTC.

The count of this clone is one. V usage is TRBV7-6 and J usage is TRBJ2-1; 8 nucleotides line up with TRBD1. J gave up 0 bases and V 7 bases, and 8 bases lay outside the gene matches. This CDR3 has 16 amino acids. Germline V CDR1 and CDR2: SGHVS, FNYEAQ. The CDR3 loop is CASTKTGESSYNEQFF. In DNA form, the CDR3 reads TGTGCCAGCACTAAGACAGGGGAAAGCTCCTACAATGAGCAGTTCTTC.

The gene calls are TRBV15 and TRBJ2-1, with a tentative D call TRBD2 (5 bases). Trimming removed 5 bases at V and 1 base at J, with 12 bases between. Germline-derived CDR1 and CDR2 are LNHNV and YYDKDF (reference sequence). This CDR3 spans 15 amino acids. In nucleotides, the CDR3 is TGTGCCACCAGCGTCCGGGGTGCATCCTACAATGAGCAGTTCTTC. Residues: CATSVRGASYNEQFF.